The rows below give T cell receptor beta chains drawn from one sample of a study of OX40 agonist ivuxolimab in advanced cancers. Sequencing used immunoSEQ multiplex PCR; TCRdb keeps in-frame clones, though not all of them. In the table there are fewer than 20,000 clones, over 75% of which are singletons. This specimen consisted of CD4+ or CD8+ T cells sorted from blood, obtained in a trial of the OX40 agonist ivuxolimab. These receptors came from an adult with an advanced solid tumor such as melanoma, head and neck, liver or kidney cancer. CDR3s include the opening cysteine and the closing phenylalanine or tryptophan.

cdr3_aa | cdr3_length | v_call
CASSLPLGWEDPGEQYF | 17 | TRBV7-9
CASSYPSGTSGRKATDTQYF | 20 | TRBV4-1
CASSSDISATSGTDGELFF | 19 | TRBV5-6
CASSLARAYEQYF | 13 | TRBV7-8
CASSLEPASSYNSPLHF | 17 | TRBV5-1
CASSLVGSGRYVETDTQYF | 19 | TRBV5-4
CASSQGQTYEQYF | 13 | TRBV4-1
CASSLVRTVAGVFEQYF | 17 | TRBV11-3
CASSEFTGGLYGYTF | 15 | TRBV25-1
CASSFFGLSGELFF | 14 | TRBV27
CASQGVNEQFF | 11 | TRBV19
CATSAGYEQYF | 11 | TRBV15
CASSLDKGSPPRGYTF | 16 | TRBV5-4
CASSVKMGLKDTEAFF | 16 | TRBV13
CASSIDKRDREQFF | 14 | TRBV19
CASSQVTATNEKLFF | 15 | TRBV4-1
CASSIWTSGDEQYF | 14 | TRBV11-3
CASSIRFGGSYEQYF | 15 | TRBV19
CASSSRDGNQPQHF | 14 | TRBV5-5
CASSSAVQNTGELFF | 15 | TRBV6-5
CASSPRGLAGGPAHNEQFF | 19 | TRBV14
CASSGGGPFYNEQFF | 15 | TRBV9
CASSFYGGATYEQYF | 15 | TRBV11-3
CSVEGDNTEAFF | 12 | TRBV29-1
CASSQAASDTSYEQYF | 16 | TRBV4-3
CASSLAGTGGLLGGELFF | 18 | TRBV5-1
CASSQDYNNEQFF | 13 | TRBV4-1
CASSVGIYNTGELFF | 15 | TRBV2
CASSSTDGDTQYF | 13 | TRBV6-5
CASSGGRTGVTEAFF | 15 | TRBV6-5
CASSQAPVSGSDQETQYF | 18 | TRBV4-1
CASSAVVVRTDTQYF | 15 | TRBV27
CASSYTTGVNTEAFF | 15 | TRBV6-6
CASIEGPYNSPLHF | 14 | TRBV6-6
CASSIHTGTGDSPLHF | 16 | TRBV19
CATSRVGREGTDTQYF | 16 | TRBV15
CASSPGLAGVSDTQYF | 16 | TRBV4-2
CAISETQPYNEQFF | 14 | TRBV10-3
CASSMKGAYEQYF | 13 | TRBV19
CASSLYASNQPQHF | 14 | TRBV11-3
CASSVGTSGRSSSYEQYF | 18 | TRBV9
CASSPTSDNEQFF | 13 | TRBV27
CASSQVILPRDGYTF | 15 | TRBV4-1
CASSILPIRAGGLGNEQFF | 19 | TRBV19
CATGPAREGYTF | 12 | TRBV27
CAISEDQGRTDTQYF | 15 | TRBV10-3
CASGVRTSGITYEQYF | 16 | TRBV2
CAARGSSYNEQFF | 13 | TRBV19
CASSLAGSEQYF | 12 | TRBV5-6
CASSVEGQSSYNEQFF | 16 | TRBV9
CSVDYSYNEQFF | 12 | TRBV29-1
CASSLALQDNYGYTF | 15 | TRBV7-9
CASSPSGKNYEQYF | 14 | TRBV7-6
CASSIDLWQQYEQFF | 15 | TRBV19